The 18 T cell receptor beta chains presented below share a single source sample, sequenced in a study of blood T cell repertoires in COVID-19. The method was immunoSEQ multiplex PCR; TCRdb's version includes in-frame clones alone and lacks a portion of them. This sample has about 50,000 clones, with about 90% found just once. The material sequenced was peripheral blood. The receptor source for this set is a human donor with active COVID-19. The donor label of this sample is uncertain.

V and J are TRBV6-6 and TRBJ1-1; D is unresolved. This CDR3 has 12 residues. The ends were cut back, 9 bases at V and 4 bases at J, with 12 bases in the middle. Germline V gene data show CDR1 as MNHNY and CDR2 as SVGAGI (reference sequence). The DNA of the CDR3 is TGTGCCAGTTGTCCGGGTTCCACTGAAGCTTTCTTT. It codes for CASCPGSTEAFF.

The chain employs TRBV7-9 and TRBJ2-1; D may be TRBD1 (7 bases). Germline V CDR1 and CDR2: SEHNR, FQNEAQ (reference sequence). Trimming took off 5 bases at V and 15 bases at J, with 20 bases between the two ends. The length of the CDR3 is 13 residues. The chain's CDR3 is CASSRGTVETPFF. The CDR3 DNA sequence: TGTGCCAGCAGCCGCGGGACAGTCGAAACCCCGTTCTTC.

This clone occurred a few times. As DNA, the CDR3 is TGTGCCAGCAGTGAAGAGTTCAGCGGGACAGGGGGAAACACCATATATTTT. Translation gives CASSEEFSGTGGNTIYF. V is TRBV6-1 and J is TRBJ1-3, with 9 bases identical to TRBD1. Germline loops: CDR1 MNHNS, CDR2 SASEGT. The CDR3 is made up of 17 amino acids. The V segment lost 1 base and the J segment 4 bases; nucleotides outside the gene matches: 8.

This chain joins TRBV5-6 and TRBJ1-1; TRBD1 matches 9 bases. This CDR3 region has 17 residues. Germline V gene sequence: CDR1 SGHDT, CDR2 YYEEEE. After removal of 3 bases from V and 1 base from J, the junction contained 10 bases not matched to a gene. CDR3 residues: CASSSPGTGRANTEAFF. The CDR3, as DNA: TGTGCCAGCAGCTCACCCGGGACAGGGAGGGCGAACACTGAAGCTTTCTTT. Full variable domain (missing parts from reference TRBV5-6 and TRBJ1-1): DAGVTQSPTHLIKTRGQQVTLRCSPKSGHDTVSWYQQALGQGPQFIFQYYEEEERQRGNFPDRFSGHQFPNYSSELNVNALLLGDSALYLCASSSPGTGRANTEAFFGQGTRLTVV.

V is TRBV14 and J is TRBJ2-5; D may be TRBD1 (6 bases). CDR3 length: 15 residues. V lost 0 bases, J lost 4 bases, and 12 bases lay in between. Germline lookup yields CDR1 SGHDN and CDR2 FVKESK. CDR3 DNA sequence: TGTGCCAGCAGCCAAGATGCGGGCAGGGGAGAGACCCAGTACTTC. Translation gives CASSQDAGRGETQYF.

The CDR3 DNA reads TGCGCCAGCAGCCCCGGGACAACTTATGGCTACACCTTC. Amino acid sequence: CASSPGTTYGYTF. This chain links TRBV10-1 with TRBJ1-2; D may be TRBD1 (6 bases). The V and J ends lost 6 bases and 5 bases respectively, with 13 bases between them. This CDR3 is 13 amino acids long. The V gene's germline CDR1 is WNHNN and CDR2 SYGVQD (reference sequence).

V is TRBV7-8 and J is TRBJ1-1; TRBD1 might be the D (6 bases). The CDR3 runs 13 residues. Germline V CDR1 and CDR2: SGHVS, FQNEAQ. The germline V and J ends were trimmed by 5 bases and 7 bases, with 14 bases remaining between them. The CDR3 region has the DNA TGTGCCAGCAGCAGGAGGACAGAGATTGAAGCTTTCTTT. This translates into CASSRRTEIEAFF.

V usage is TRBV5-1 and J usage is TRBJ2-1; 11 bases align to TRBD1. The CDR3 is 15 amino acids. V was pared by 4 bases and J by 8 bases, with 8 bases of the junction left unmatched. Germline V gene data show CDR1 as SGHRS and CDR2 as YFSETQ. In nucleotides, the CDR3 is TGCGCCAGCAGCAAGGGACAGGGGGGCTCGGATGAGCAGTTCTTC. Amino acids: CASSKGQGGSDEQFF.

The chain carries TRBV7-8 and TRBJ2-3; weak D call: TRBD2 (6 bases). V gave up 5 bases and J gave up 1 base, with 19 bases separating them. CDR3 size: 17 residues. Germline V CDR1 and CDR2: SGHVS, FQNEAQ. Here the CDR3 reads CASSTLARGTRTDTQYF. DNA of the CDR3: TGTGCCAGCAGCACCCTTGCTCGCGGGACCCGCACAGATACGCAGTATTTT.

The CDR3 loop reads CASRPGTSGSYEQYF. In DNA, the CDR3 is TGTGCCAGCAGACCCGGGACTAGCGGCTCCTACGAGCAGTACTTC. The V and J genes are TRBV6-5 and TRBJ2-7, with 11 bases lining up with TRBD2. V shed 6 bases and J 0 bases; nucleotides not matched to a gene: 4. CDR1 and CDR2 (germline): MNHEY, SVGAGI. This CDR3 spans 15 amino acids.

This chain connects TRBV29-1 to TRBJ2-5, with D possibly matching TRBD1 (6 bases). CDR3 length: 11 residues. V was clipped by 4 bases and J by 7 bases, with 10 bases between them. Looked up from germline, CDR1 is SQVTM and CDR2 is ANQGSEA. The CDR3 loop reads CSVAGDATQYF. CDR3 in DNA: TGCAGCGTTGCAGGGGATGCGACCCAGTACTTC. The complete variable domain, with remaining parts taken from reference TRBV29-1 and TRBJ2-5, reads SAVISQKPSRDICQRGTSLTIQCQVDSQVTMMFWYRQQPGQSLTLIATANQGSEATYESGFVIDKFPISRPNLTFSTLTVSNMSPEDSSIYLCSVAGDATQYFGPGTRLLVL.

The chain is built from TRBV7-9 and TRBJ2-3; 7 nucleotides line up with TRBD2. The germline V gene encodes CDR1 SEHNR and CDR2 FQNEAQ (reference sequence). Unmatched junction bases numbered 7, after V lost 1 base and J lost 3 bases. CDR3 length: 16 residues. CDR3 nucleotide sequence: TGTGCCAGCAGCTTAGAAGTCGGGGGGTTGACAGATACGCAGTATTTT. As protein: CASSLEVGGLTDTQYF.

This rearrangement joins TRBV11-3 to TRBJ1-3; tentatively, D is TRBD1 (6 bases). Germline values: CDR1 SGHNT, CDR2 YENEEA. The V and J ends lost 2 bases and 2 bases respectively, with 10 bases between them. The CDR3 spans 15 residues. The CDR3 here is CASSLQGIAGNTIYF. The CDR3 DNA follows: TGTGCCAGCAGCTTACAGGGGATAGCTGGAAACACCATATATTTT.

J is TRBJ1-3 and V is TRBV28; weak D call: TRBD1 (6 bases). The V end was cut by 8 bases, the J end by 3 bases, with 17 bases between. Germline loops: CDR1 MDHEN, CDR2 SYDVKM. This CDR3 is built from 15 residues. In DNA, the CDR3 is TGTGCCAGCGAATCTTCAGGGGCTGGTGGAAACACCATATATTTT. Protein: CASESSGAGGNTIYF.

The chain joins TRBV9 to TRBJ2-3; no firm D call. CDR1 and CDR2 from the germline V gene are SGDLS and YYNGEE. This CDR3 has 14 residues. V was cut by 4 bases and J by 2 bases, with 11 bases left in between. The chain's CDR3 is CASSSQSHTDTQYF. The CDR3 coding sequence is TGTGCCAGCAGCTCCCAATCCCACACAGATACGCAGTATTTT.

The V call is TRBV29-1, the J call TRBJ1-1; the match to TRBD1 covers 7 bases. Germline loops: CDR1 SQVTM, CDR2 ANQGSEA. The CDR3 covers 12 residues. Trimming took 7 bases from V and 7 from J; bases not matched to a gene: 9. The CDR3 DNA is TGCAGCGCTCATACAGGGGCTGTTGAAGCTTTCTTT. Encoded protein: CSAHTGAVEAFF.

The chain couples TRBV7-9 to TRBJ1-1, with a tentative D call TRBD1 (5 bases). CDR3 length: 18 residues. The V end lost 3 bases, the J end lost 3 bases, and 23 bases lay between the germline ends. Germline CDR1 reads SEHNR; CDR2 reads FQNEAQ (reference sequence). The CDR3 DNA reads as TGTGCCAGCAGCTTTTCCCGAGCCCGGAACAAGGGGTACACTGAAGCTTTCTTT. Amino acids: CASSFSRARNKGYTEAFF.

The V gene is TRBV7-9, the J gene TRBJ2-5, with 10 bases lining up with TRBD1. Trimming cost V 3 bases and J 1 base; bases outside gene matches: 5. The CDR3 runs 16 residues. Germline lookup yields CDR1 SEHNR and CDR2 FQNEAQ (reference sequence). Here the CDR3 DNA reads TGTGCCAGCAGCTTCGGGACAGGGGCCCGCCAAGAGACCCAGTACTTC. It specifies CASSFGTGARQETQYF.